These 16 T cell receptor beta chains share one sample of origin, sequenced in a study of graft-versus-host responses after intestinal transplantation. Repertoires were generated with immunoSEQ multiplex PCR, while TCRdb's copy carries only in-frame clones and drops some. The sample records some 9,600 clones, 25% to 35% being singletons. Stimulators, roughly 200,000 irradiated and violet-dye-labeled cells, were plated with roughly 200,000 CFSE-labeled responder cells. Sample: alloreactive CD8+ T cells from a mixed lymphocyte reaction culture, taken before intestinal transplant. Subset described: CFSE-low proliferating T cells sorted from roughly six-day pre-transplant mixed lymphocyte reaction (GvH or HvG direction). The receptor set was obtained from a human patient who received an intestinal transplant.

The J gene is TRBJ2-3, the V gene TRBV7-9; 8 bases match TRBD2. Losses at the gene ends were 4 bases for V and 6 bases for J; bases not matched to a gene: 9. The CDR3 covers 15 residues. From germline, CDR1 is SEHNR and CDR2 FQNEAQ (reference sequence). CDR3 nucleotide sequence: TGTGCCAGCAGCTACACCGGGACTAGTGGGGATACGCAGTATTTT. Residues: CASSYTGTSGDTQYF.

CDR3 loop: CASSIGTFGDEQYF. The CDR3 nucleotides read TGTGCCAGCAGTATCGGGACTTTCGGGGACGAGCAGTACTTC. This chain uses TRBV27 with TRBJ2-7; weak D call: TRBD2 (6 bases). The CDR3 extends over 14 amino acids. Trimming cost V 5 bases and J 5 bases, with 16 bases left between them. CDR1 and CDR2 (germline): MNHEY, SMNVEV (reference sequence).

The rearrangement links TRBV11-2 to TRBJ2-7; TRBD2 matches 7 bases. Per germline, CDR1 SGHAT and CDR2 FQNNGV. The CDR3 runs 12 residues. Unmatched junction bases numbered 0, after V lost 0 bases and J lost 7 bases. DNA of the CDR3: TGTGCCAGCAGCTTAGAGGGGGGGGAGCAGTACTTC. Its translation is CASSLEGGEQYF.

This chain uses TRBV18 with TRBJ2-7; 9 nucleotides align to TRBD1. This CDR3 is 16 amino acids long. The germline V gene has CDR1 KGHSH and CDR2 LQKENI. The junction had 11 bases not matched to a gene; V was cut back by 6 bases and J by 2 bases. CDR3 protein: CASSPIRTGATYEQYF. The CDR3, as DNA: TGTGCCAGCTCGCCAATACGGACAGGGGCGACCTACGAGCAGTACTTC. Drawing the rest from reference TRBV18 and TRBJ2-7, the complete variable domain is NAGVMQNPRHLVRRRGQEARLRCSPMKGHSHVYWYRQLPEEGLKFMVYLQKENIIDESGMPKERFSAEFPKEGPSILRIQQVVRGDSAAYFCASSPIRTGATYEQYFGPGTRLTVT.

The chain carries TRBV18 and TRBJ1-2; D ambiguous. This CDR3 spans 15 amino acids. Germline-derived CDR1 and CDR2 are KGHSH and LQKENI. The V end was cut by 1 base, the J end by 8 bases, with 17 bases between. DNA of the CDR3: TGTGCCAGCTCACCACGACAAGTATTCGCCTTCGGCTACACCTTC. Its protein is CASSPRQVFAFGYTF.

The chain joins TRBV9 to TRBJ2-7; D might be TRBD1 (6 bases). CDR3 length: 16 amino acids. Germline CDR1 is SGDLS and CDR2 is YYNGEE. V was clipped by 0 bases and J by 5 bases, with 18 bases between them. The CDR3: CASSVADGRGLDEQYF. In nucleotides, the CDR3 is TGTGCCAGCAGCGTAGCTGATGGCAGGGGTTTGGACGAGCAGTACTTC.

The gene calls are TRBV6-1 and TRBJ2-1; weak D call: TRBD2 (5 bases). V lost 4 bases and J 8 bases, leaving 24 bases between the germline ends. Germline V CDR1 and CDR2: MNHNS, SASEGT. CDR3 size: 17 residues. CDR3 amino acids: CASSGPFVGLAVHEQFF. CDR3 sequence (DNA): TGTGCCAGCAGTGGCCCTTTTGTCGGGCTAGCTGTCCATGAGCAGTTCTTC.

The J gene is TRBJ2-7, the V gene TRBV6-1; D is undetermined. Between the trimmed V and J ends, which lost 7 bases and 3 bases, there was a span of 10 bases. This CDR3 contains 12 residues. Germline V lookup: CDR1 MNHNS, CDR2 SASEGT. Written as DNA, the CDR3 is TGTGCCAGCAATTCCGTACACTACGAGCAGTACTTC. This codes for CASNSVHYEQYF.

The chain combines TRBV5-1 with TRBJ2-7, with D unclear. V lost 1 base to trimming and J lost 6 bases, with 11 bases between them. Germline V gives CDR1 SGHRS, CDR2 YFSETQ. The CDR3 consists of 13 residues. CDR3 in DNA: TGCGCCAGCAGCTTGTTGCAGTCTAGCGAGCAGTACTTC. This encodes CASSLLQSSEQYF. The full variable domain, with the rest looked up from reference TRBV5-1 and TRBJ2-7, is KAGVTQTPRYLIKTRGQQVTLSCSPISGHRSVSWYQQTPGQGLQFLFEYFSETQRNKGNFPGRFSGRQFSNSRSEMNVSTLELGDSALYLCASSLLQSSEQYFGPGTRLTVT.

V gene TRBV7-6 combines with J gene TRBJ2-7; D perhaps matches TRBD2 (7 bases). V was shortened by 1 base and J by 3 bases, with 10 bases between the two germline ends. The CDR3 extends over 14 amino acids. Germline CDR1 SGHVS, CDR2 FNYEAQ. CDR3 coding DNA: TGTGCCAGCAGCTTAGGCGGGGGCCACTACGAGCAGTACTTC. It is translated as CASSLGGGHYEQYF. The full variable domain, completed using reference TRBV7-6 and TRBJ2-7, is GAGVSQSPRYKVTKRGQDVALRCDPISGHVSLYWYRQALGQGPEFLTYFNYEAQQDKSGLPNDRFSAERPEGSISTLTIQRTEQRDSAMYRCASSLGGGHYEQYFGPGTRLTVT.

There are a few counts of this clone. V is TRBV13 and J is TRBJ2-2, with D possibly matching TRBD1 (6 bases). The V gene lost 4 bases and the J gene lost 1 base, with 7 bases spanning the gap. This CDR3 is 14 amino acids long. Germline values: CDR1 PRHDT, CDR2 FYEKMQ (reference sequence). CDR3 in DNA: TGTGCCAGCAGCTCACAGGGGAACACCGGGGAGCTGTTTTTT. Its protein is CASSSQGNTGELFF. Complete variable domain (other parts from reference TRBV13 and TRBJ2-2): AAGVIQSPRHLIKEKRETATLKCYPIPRHDTVYWYQQGPGQDPQFLISFYEKMQSDKGSIPDRFSAQQFSDYHSELNMSSLELGDSALYFCASSSQGNTGELFFGEGSRLTVL.

This clone is labeled medium-sized (0.01 to 0.1%). This chain joins TRBV29-1 and TRBJ2-7; 8 nucleotides line up with TRBD1. The CDR3 has 13 amino acids. Losses at the gene ends were 4 bases for V and 4 bases for J; bases not matched to a gene: 6. CDR1 and CDR2 from the germline V gene are SQVTM and ANQGSEA. CDR3 nucleotides: TGCAGCGTTGGGGGTCAGGGGGCGTACGAGCAGTACTTC. It yields the protein CSVGGQGAYEQYF.

This clone was seen more than once but under ten times. The genes are TRBV6-5 and TRBJ1-6, with D perhaps matching TRBD1 (5 bases). Germline values: CDR1 MNHEY, CDR2 SVGAGI. The CDR3 has 15 amino acids. V lost 7 bases, J lost 7 bases, and 17 bases lay in between. In nucleotides, the CDR3 is TGTGCCAGCAAGTTAGCAGGGATGGGGAATTCACCCCTCCACTTT. Protein sequence: CASKLAGMGNSPLHF.

The chain is built from TRBV7-9 and TRBJ2-1, with D perhaps TRBD2 (7 bases). The CDR3 is made up of 15 amino acids. V lost 5 bases, J lost 4 bases, and 15 bases lay in between. Germline CDR1 SEHNR, CDR2 FQNEAQ (reference sequence). In DNA form, the CDR3 reads TGTGCCAGCAGCGACCGGGGGGCCGGTTACAATGAGCAGTTCTTC. Translation gives CASSDRGAGYNEQFF.

The V call is TRBV10-1, the J call TRBJ2-5; 8 positions agree with TRBD1. V lost 6 bases and J lost 5; bases outside the gene matches: 5. Germline CDR1 WNHNN, CDR2 SYGVQD (reference sequence). The CDR3 is made up of 13 amino acids. CDR3 DNA sequence: TGCGCCAGCAGCAGGGGGCTGGGGGAGACCCAGTACTTC. Translated: CASSRGLGETQYF.

The chain recombines TRBV6-5 with TRBJ2-2; 7 nucleotides agree with TRBD2. Germline CDR1 and CDR2: MNHEY and SVGAGI. CDR3 length: 15 residues. The trim removed 7 bases at V and 3 bases at J, leaving 8 bases unmatched. CDR3 nucleotide sequence: TGTGCCAGCACGAGATTTGGGGGGGACACCGGGGAGCTGTTTTTT. It encodes CASTRFGGDTGELFF.